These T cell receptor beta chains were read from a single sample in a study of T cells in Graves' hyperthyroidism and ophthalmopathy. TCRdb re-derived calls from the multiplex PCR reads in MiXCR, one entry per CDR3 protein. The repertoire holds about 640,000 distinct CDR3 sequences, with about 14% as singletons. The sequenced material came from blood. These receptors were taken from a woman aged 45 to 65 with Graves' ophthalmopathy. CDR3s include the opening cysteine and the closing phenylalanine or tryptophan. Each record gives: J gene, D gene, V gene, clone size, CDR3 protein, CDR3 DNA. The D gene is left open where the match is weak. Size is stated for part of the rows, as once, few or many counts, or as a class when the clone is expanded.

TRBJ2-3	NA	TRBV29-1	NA	CSVLDRITDTQYF	TGCAGCGTTCTGGACAGAATCACAGATACGCAGTATTTT
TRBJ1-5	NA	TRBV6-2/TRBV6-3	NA	CASSSRVSNQPQHF	TGTGCCAGCAGTTCCAGGGTGAGCAATCAGCCCCAGCATTTT
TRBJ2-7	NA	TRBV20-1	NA	CSASSDSSRSYEQYF	TGCAGTGCTAGTTCGGACAGTTCCCGCTCCTACGAGCAGTACTTC
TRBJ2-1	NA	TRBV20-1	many	CSASNGAGSSYNEQFF	TGCAGTGCTAGTAATGGTGCTGGGAGCTCCTACAATGAGCAGTTCTTC
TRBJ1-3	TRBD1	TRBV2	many	CASRDSGNTIYF	TGTGCCAGCCGGGACAGCGGAAACACCATATATTTT
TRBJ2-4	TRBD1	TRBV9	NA	CASSATGGKNIQYF	TGTGCCAGCAGCGCCACAGGGGGCAAAAACATTCAGTACTTC
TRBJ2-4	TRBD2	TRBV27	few	CASSLRGGGRLAGTRENIQYF	TGTGCCAGCAGTTTAAGGGGGGGGGGGAGATTAGCGGGAACAAGAGAAAACATTCAGTACTTC
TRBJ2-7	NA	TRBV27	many	CASSLRTPIYEQYF	TGTGCCAGCAGTTTGCGGACACCAATCTACGAGCAGTACTTC
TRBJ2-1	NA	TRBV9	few	CASSVVLGPRNEQFF	TGTGCCAGCAGCGTAGTACTGGGGCCCCGCAATGAGCAGTTCTTC
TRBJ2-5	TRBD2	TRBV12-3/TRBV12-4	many	CASKFGLAGSVGETQYF	TGTGCCAGCAAGTTCGGACTAGCGGGAAGCGTGGGGGAGACCCAGTACTTC